Each of the 15 T cell receptor beta chains below was sequenced from the same sample in a study of shared clonotypes between healthy human individuals. Sequencing used immunoSEQ multiplex PCR; TCRdb keeps in-frame clones, though not all of them. This table has about 600,000 clones, about 97% appearing once. The sequenced material came from naive CD4+ T cells sorted from blood. The subset denotes: CD45RA+ positively selected. The receptors come from a young woman in good health.

In its sample, this clone was seen once. This chain joins TRBV7-8 and TRBJ2-7; weak D call: TRBD2 (6 bases). This CDR3 is built from 13 residues. Looked up from germline, CDR1 is SGHVS and CDR2 is FQNEAQ. V was shortened by 10 bases and J by 4 bases, with 17 bases between the two germline ends. CDR3 sequence: CATSRSREYEQYF. The DNA of the CDR3 is TGTGCCACCTCTCGATCGCGGGAATACGAGCAGTACTTC.

The rearrangement links TRBV7-9 to TRBJ2-7, with D possibly being TRBD1 (6 bases). V lost 5 bases to trimming and J lost 2 bases, with 13 bases between them. This CDR3 spans 14 amino acids. Germline loops: CDR1 SEHNR, CDR2 FQNEAQ (reference sequence). CDR3 DNA: TGTGCCAGCAGCGTAGACAGGTACGCCTACGAGCAGTACTTC. This codes for CASSVDRYAYEQYF. The variable domain in full, completed from reference TRBV7-9 and TRBJ2-7, reads DTGVSQNPRHKITKRGQNVTFRCDPISEHNRLYWYRQTLGQGPEFLTYFQNEAQLEKSRLLSDRFSAERPKGSFSTLEIQRTEQGDSAMYLCASSVDRYAYEQYFGPGTRLTVT.

The chain recombines TRBV28 with TRBJ1-5; TRBD1 is a possible D gene (5 bases). Trimming removed 5 bases from V and 0 bases from J, with 17 bases in between. The CDR3 totals 17 residues. CDR1 is MDHEN, CDR2 SYDVKM, per germline. CDR3 residues: CASSPEGQKYSNQPQHF. The CDR3 nucleotides are TGTGCCAGCAGTCCGGAGGGGCAGAAGTATAGCAATCAGCCCCAGCATTTT.

This clone has only one observation. V is TRBV6-6 and J is TRBJ2-5; D not certain. The CDR3 extends over 14 amino acids. Trimming cost V 8 bases and J 1 base, with 14 bases left between them. Germline values: CDR1 MNHNY, CDR2 SVGAGI (reference sequence). This CDR3 is CASLPAGSQETQYF. CDR3 DNA sequence: TGTGCCAGCCTTCCAGCCGGTTCCCAAGAGACCCAGTACTTC.

This clone was counted a single time. The chain couples TRBV7-9 to TRBJ2-3; TRBD1 agrees at 9 bases. V lost 1 base to trimming and J lost 3 bases; unmatched junction nucleotides: 5. This CDR3 comprises 16 residues. Germline CDR1 and CDR2: SEHNR and FQNEAQ (reference sequence). The CDR3: CASSLDRTGETDTQYF. The CDR3 DNA reads TGTGCCAGCAGCTTAGACAGGACAGGGGAGACAGATACGCAGTATTTT.

The rearrangement links TRBV7-9 to TRBJ2-7; D is ambiguous. CDR1 is SEHNR, CDR2 FQNEAQ, per germline (reference sequence). CDR3 length: 14 amino acids. Trimming removed 7 bases from V and 0 bases from J, with 13 bases in between. The CDR3 DNA reads as TGTGCCAGCACAAGTGGGGAACTCTCCTACGAGCAGTACTTC. It encodes CASTSGELSYEQYF.

The V gene is TRBV9, the J gene TRBJ2-3; either TRBD1 or TRBD2 may fit D (5 bases each). The CDR3 loop spans 14 amino acids. The V gene lost 1 base and the J gene lost 5 bases, with 11 bases spanning the gap. Germline V gene data show CDR1 as SGDLS and CDR2 as YYNGEE. CDR3 region: CASSVTSGGDTQYF. In nucleotides, the CDR3 is TGTGCCAGCAGCGTAACCAGTGGGGGAGATACGCAGTATTTT.

The chain recombines TRBV9 with TRBJ1-1; maybe TRBD1 (6 bases). The ends were cut back, 4 bases at V and 0 bases at J, with 13 bases in the middle. Germline CDR1 reads SGDLS; CDR2 reads YYNGEE. This CDR3 has 15 residues. CDR3 in amino acids: CASSPKAGVNTEAFF. In nucleotides, the CDR3 is TGTGCCAGCAGCCCGAAGGCAGGGGTGAACACTGAAGCTTTCTTT.

Here the CDR3 DNA reads TGTGCCAGCAGCATCGGGACAGGGAGTTCCTACGAGCAGTACTTC. Its protein product is CASSIGTGSSYEQYF. V gene TRBV7-2 combines with J gene TRBJ2-7; the match to TRBD1 covers 9 bases. The J segment lost 1 base and the V segment lost 5 bases, leaving 6 bases of the junction unmatched. CDR3 length: 15 residues. In germline, CDR1 is SGHTA, CDR2 FQGNSA.

The V gene is TRBV5-1, the J gene TRBJ2-5, with a tentative D call TRBD2 (6 bases). This CDR3 has 13 amino acids. V was pared by 4 bases and J by 5 bases, with 12 bases between. Per germline, CDR1 SGHRS and CDR2 YFSETQ. The DNA of the CDR3 is TGCGCCAGCAGCCCGGGGGTGTTGGAGACCCAGTACTTC. Translated, it gives CASSPGVLETQYF. The full variable domain, completed using reference TRBV5-1 and TRBJ2-5, is KAGVTQTPRYLIKTRGQQVTLSCSPISGHRSVSWYQQTPGQGLQFLFEYFSETQRNKGNFPGRFSGRQFSNSRSEMNVSTLELGDSALYLCASSPGVLETQYFGPGTRLLVL.

V usage is TRBV5-1 and J usage is TRBJ1-1; TRBD1 matches 7 bases. Trimming at V came to 0 bases and at J to 1 base, leaving 9 bases not matched to a gene. The germline V gene encodes CDR1 SGHRS and CDR2 YFSETQ. The CDR3 length is 17 residues. CDR3 in DNA: TGCGCCAGCAGCTTGGCCACGAAATGGACAGGGAACACTGAAGCTTTCTTT. It yields the protein CASSLATKWTGNTEAFF.

The rearrangement links TRBV2 to TRBJ2-7; possibly TRBD1 for D (6 bases). The V gene lost 8 bases and the J gene lost 6 bases, with 14 bases spanning the gap. This CDR3 comprises 12 residues. From germline, CDR1 is SNHLY and CDR2 FYNNEI. In DNA, the CDR3 is TGTGCCAGCGCTACCAGGGGAAGCGAGCAGTACTTC. As protein: CASATRGSEQYF.

CDR3 amino acids: CASSSRTILQYF. The CDR3 nucleotides read TGTGCCAGCAGTTCCCGGACGATACTTCAGTATTTT. J is TRBJ2-3 and V is TRBV28; D not resolved. Germline CDR1 and CDR2: MDHEN and SYDVKM. CDR3 length equals 12 residues. V dropped 4 bases and J dropped 12 bases, with 14 bases sitting between them.

CDR3 protein: CASSWGGRQTYGYTF. In DNA form, the CDR3 reads TGTGCCAGCAGCTGGGGGGGGCGGCAGACCTATGGCTACACCTTC. The chain combines TRBV5-8 with TRBJ1-2; TRBD1 is a possible D gene (6 bases). Germline CDR1 SGHTS, CDR2 YDEGEE. This CDR3 is 15 amino acids long. The germline V and J ends were trimmed by 3 bases and 4 bases, with 16 bases remaining between them.

This clone was observed once. DNA of the CDR3: TGCGCCAGCAGCGAGGACCCTGAGGAGACCCAGTACTTC. Translating it yields CASSEDPEETQYF. The V call is TRBV5-1, the J call TRBJ2-5; D not certain. Germline loops: CDR1 SGHRS, CDR2 YFSETQ. Trimming stripped 4 bases from V and 5 bases from J, with 12 bases between. CDR3 length: 13 amino acids.